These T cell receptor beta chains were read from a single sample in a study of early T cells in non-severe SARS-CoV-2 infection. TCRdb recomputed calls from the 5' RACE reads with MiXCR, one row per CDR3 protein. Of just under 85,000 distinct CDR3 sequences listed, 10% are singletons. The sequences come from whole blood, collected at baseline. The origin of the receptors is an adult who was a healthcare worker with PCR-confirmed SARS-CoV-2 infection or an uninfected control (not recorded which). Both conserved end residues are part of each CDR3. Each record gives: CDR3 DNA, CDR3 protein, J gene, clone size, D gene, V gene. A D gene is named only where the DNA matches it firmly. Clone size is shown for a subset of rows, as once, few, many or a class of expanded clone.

TGTGCCAGCAGTTACTCCTCGTCAGGGGGCACCGGGGAGCTGTTTTTT CASSYSSSGGTGELFF TRBJ2-2 few TRBD1 TRBV6-5
TGCGCCAGCAGCTTCTACAACAGGGACTACACCTTC CASSFYNRDYTF TRBJ1-2 . . TRBV5-1
TGCGCCAACACCCCCGCCACCGGACTAGCGGGAGACCTACACTCAGATACGCAGTATTTT CANTPATGLAGDLHSDTQYF TRBJ2-3 . TRBD2 TRBV10-1
TGTGCCAGCAGCCGACGGGTGAACACTGAAGCTTTCTTT CASSRRVNTEAFF TRBJ1-1 . . TRBV7-6
TGCGCCAGCAGCTTGGATGGGGGTACCAATAATTCACCCCTCCACTTT CASSLDGGTNNSPLHF TRBJ1-6 . . TRBV5-1
TGTGCCAGCAGCGAGGGACTCTCGGCAGGCTATGGCTACACCTTC CASSEGLSAGYGYTF TRBJ1-2 . . TRBV11-2
TGTGCCAGCAGCTTTAGCGGACTCACCACAGATACGCAGTATTTT CASSFSGLTTDTQYF TRBJ2-3 many . TRBV11-2
TGCAGTGTTGCACACAGGGGGCATGCAGATACGCAGTATTTT CSVAHRGHADTQYF TRBJ2-3 . TRBD1 TRBV20-1
TGTGCCAGCAGGGCCCCTGATCCCACCGGGGAGCTGTTTTTT CASRAPDPTGELFF TRBJ2-2 many . TRBV7-6
TGTGCCAGCAGTGGGAGCGGACAAACGTATGGCTACACCTTC CASSGSGQTYGYTF TRBJ1-2 . . TRBV2
TGTGCCAGCAGCCGGGGAGATCAGCCCCAGCATTTT CASSRGDQPQHF TRBJ1-5 few . TRBV4-2
TGTGCCAGCTCACGCGATGCCCCCCCCGGGACAGGTGAAGAGCAGTACTTC CASSRDAPPGTGEEQYF TRBJ2-7 . TRBD1 TRBV18
TGTGCTAGTGGTGCATTAAATGAGCAGTTCTTC CASGALNEQFF TRBJ2-1 many . TRBV12-5
TGTGCCATCAGTGAGAGCGGGAGTGCAGATACGCAGTATTTT CAISESGSADTQYF TRBJ2-3 . TRBD2 TRBV10-3
TGTGCCAGCAGCTTAAGAGGTGGGGACAGGGCCTACGAGCAGTACTTC CASSLRGGDRAYEQYF TRBJ2-7 many TRBD1 TRBV7-6
TGTGCCAGCTCACCGCCAGTTCACACAGATACGCAGTATTTT CASSPPVHTDTQYF TRBJ2-3 many . TRBV18
TGCGCCAGCAGCCAGTATCCGAAGAAAGAGACCCAGTACTTC CASSQYPKKETQYF TRBJ2-5 many . TRBV4-1
TGTGCCAGCAGCTTAGGTGGCAGGAATGAGCAGTTCTTC CASSLGGRNEQFF TRBJ2-1 many . TRBV7-3
TGTGCCAGCAGCGAGAGGGGGGGCAATGAGCAGTTCTTC CASSERGGNEQFF TRBJ2-1 . . TRBV3-1
TGTGCCAGCAGCCCAGGTGACAGGGCCAACACCGGGGAGCTGTTTTTT CASSPGDRANTGELFF TRBJ2-2 few TRBD1 TRBV7-6
TGTGCCAGCAGTGAAGGAGACAGGGAGACCCAGTACTTC CASSEGDRETQYF TRBJ2-5 few . TRBV2
TGCAGCGTTCGACAGCCGGGGGGCCTCTACGAGCAGTACTTC CSVRQPGGLYEQYF TRBJ2-7 . . TRBV29-1
TGTGCCAGCAAGTTCGGGGGAATTGATGAGCAGTTCTTC CASKFGGIDEQFF TRBJ2-1 . . TRBV2
TGTGCCAGCAAACGGGGCGCGGGAGGCTACACCTTC CASKRGAGGYTF TRBJ1-2 few . TRBV25-1
TGTGCCAGCAGCTTAGTAGTCTGGAGGGGAAATGAGCAGTTCTTC CASSLVVWRGNEQFF TRBJ2-1 . . TRBV11-2
TGTGCCAGCAGTTCCGCCTCCCCAGATACGCAGTATTTT CASSSASPDTQYF TRBJ2-3 many . TRBV28
TGTGCCAGCAGTTTAAACGGGGGAGTAGGCACCTACGAGCAGTACTTC CASSLNGGVGTYEQYF TRBJ2-7 . . TRBV27
TGTGCCATCAGTGCCGCCGGGACTAGCGGGAGAGGGGGCACAGATACGCAGTATTTT CAISAAGTSGRGGTDTQYF TRBJ2-3 few TRBD2 TRBV10-3
TGCAGTGCCCGCGACAGGGAGGCCTACAATGAGCAGTTCTTC CSARDREAYNEQFF TRBJ2-1 . . TRBV20-1